Described below is a single TCR beta chain sequence and its context. Its antigen is undetermined. Germline loops: CDR1 MNHNY, CDR2 SVGAGI (reference sequence). CDR3 size: 14 residues. Germline trimming cut 6 bases from V and 6 bases from J; bases unmatched to any gene: 4. Profiled with immunoSEQ multiplex PCR; TCRdb holds only in-frame clones, not every one. Here the sample spans some 450,000 clones, roughly 91% being singletons. The sample is drawn from a study of Ad26.COV2.S vaccination and SARS-CoV-2 variants. About the research overall: Intramuscular Ad26.COV2.S at 5x10^10 or 1x10^11 viral particles.

Noted treatment: roughly 18 received Ad26.COV2.S at low or high dose, single or two shots; roughly five received placebo; per-sample allocation not given. All samples were drawn on day 63, counting from the first vaccine or placebo injection. The donor was a Boston adult aged 18-55 years. The administered vaccine (an Ad26 vector) expressed Wuhan-strain SARS-CoV-2 spike. General study results and limits: Measurement of non-spike TCR breadth gave similar results in vaccine and placebo recipients.

The J gene is TRBJ2-1, the V gene TRBV6-6; 11 bases are shared with TRBD2. Material: peripheral blood, obtained in a trial of Ad26.COV2.S vaccine versus placebo. The sequence came from a person aged 18 to 59 who received the Ad26.COV2.S COVID-19 vaccine or a placebo. DNA for the CDR3: TGTGCCAGCAGCCCTAGCGGGAGGTTCAATGAGCAGTTCTTC. This translates into CASSPSGRFNEQFF.